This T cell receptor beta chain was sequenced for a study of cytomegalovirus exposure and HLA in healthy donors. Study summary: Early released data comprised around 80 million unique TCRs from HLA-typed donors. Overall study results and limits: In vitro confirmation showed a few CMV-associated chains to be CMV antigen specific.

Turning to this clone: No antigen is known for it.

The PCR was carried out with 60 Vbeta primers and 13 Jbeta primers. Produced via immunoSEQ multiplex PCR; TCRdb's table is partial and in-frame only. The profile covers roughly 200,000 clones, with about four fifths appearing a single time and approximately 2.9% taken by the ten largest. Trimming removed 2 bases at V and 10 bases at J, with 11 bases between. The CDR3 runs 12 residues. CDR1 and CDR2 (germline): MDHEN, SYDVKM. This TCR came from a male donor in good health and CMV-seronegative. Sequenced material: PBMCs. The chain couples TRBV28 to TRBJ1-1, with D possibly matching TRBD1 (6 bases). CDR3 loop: CASSLGLQGAFF. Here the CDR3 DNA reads TGTGCCAGCAGTTTAGGTTTACAGGGAGCTTTCTTT. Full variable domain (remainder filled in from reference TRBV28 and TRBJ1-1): DVKVTQSSRYLVKRTGEKVFLECVQDMDHENMFWYRQDPGLGLRLIYFSYDVKMKEKGDIPEGYSVSREKKERFSLILESASTNQTSMYLCASSLGLQGAFFGQGTRLTVV.